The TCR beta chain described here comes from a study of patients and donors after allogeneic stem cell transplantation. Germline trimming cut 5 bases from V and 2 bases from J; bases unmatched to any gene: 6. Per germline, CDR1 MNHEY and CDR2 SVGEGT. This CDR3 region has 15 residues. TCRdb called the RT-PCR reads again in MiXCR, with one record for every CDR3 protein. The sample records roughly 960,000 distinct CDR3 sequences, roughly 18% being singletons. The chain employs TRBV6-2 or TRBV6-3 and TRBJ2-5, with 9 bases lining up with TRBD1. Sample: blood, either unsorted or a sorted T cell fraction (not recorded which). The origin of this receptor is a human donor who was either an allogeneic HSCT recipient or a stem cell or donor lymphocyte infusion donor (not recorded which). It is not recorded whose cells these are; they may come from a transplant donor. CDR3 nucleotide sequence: TGTGCCAGCAGTAACAACAGGGGGCGGCAAGAGACCCAGTACTTC. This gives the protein CASSNNRGRQETQYF.